This T cell receptor (beta chain) was sequenced in a study of cytomegalovirus exposure and HLA in healthy donors. General study results and limits: Researchers reported that three CMV-associated chains were confirmed in vitro as CMV antigen-specific.

The CDR3 contains 15 residues. Trimming cost V 5 bases and J 0 bases; bases outside gene matches: 4. The germline gives CDR1 MNHNS, CDR2 SASEGT. As concerns this clone: Its antigen is not identified.

Amplification used 60 Vbeta primers and 13 Jbeta primers. The assay was immunoSEQ multiplex PCR, and TCRdb's table has in-frame clones only and misses some. The data contain about 98,000 clones, about 80% of them singletons. Sample: PBMCs. This TCR came from a man younger than 35 in good health and CMV-seropositive. V gene TRBV6-1 combines with J gene TRBJ1-3, with 7 bases lining up with TRBD1. The CDR3 reads CASSNYRGSGNTIYF. CDR3 DNA sequence: TGTGCCAGCAGTAATTACAGGGGCTCTGGAAACACCATATATTTT.